This record looks at one T cell receptor beta chain sequence and its context. V dropped 8 bases and J dropped 5; count of bases not matched to a gene: 10. CDR1 is MNHEY and CDR2 is SVGAGI in the germline V gene. The CDR3 has 15 amino acids. This sample stems from a study of Ad26.COV2.S vaccination and SARS-CoV-2 variants. The method was immunoSEQ multiplex PCR; TCRdb's version includes in-frame clones alone and lacks a portion of them. Of about 680,000 clones detected, around 89% appear once; the ten largest clones hold nearly 1.5%. Treatment described: roughly 20 received Ad26.COV2.S at low or high dose, single or two shots; several received placebo; per-sample allocation not given. Collection of samples fell on day 63 after the first vaccine or placebo injection.

This sequence originates from a person aged 18-60 years who received the Ad26.COV2.S COVID-19 vaccine or a placebo. The sample here was peripheral blood, taken in a trial of Ad26.COV2.S vaccine versus placebo. This chain joins TRBV6-5 and TRBJ2-3; 10 bases line up with TRBD2. The CDR3 sequence: CASAKSAGGGDTQYF. CDR3 coding DNA: TGTGCCAGCGCTAAATCAGCGGGAGGGGGAGATACGCAGTATTTT.